A single sample is the source of the 7 T cell receptor beta chains below, sequenced in a study of T cells in Graves' hyperthyroidism and ophthalmopathy. Amplification of TCR beta CDR3 regions used RNA as the template. The HTBI primer set drove a first-round RT-PCR of the TCR CDR3. TCRdb recomputed calls from the multiplex PCR reads with MiXCR, one row per CDR3 protein. The sample has about 160,000 distinct CDR3 sequences; just under 9.5% are singletons. Material: blood. All receptors come from a woman aged 18-35 years with Graves' hyperthyroidism that later progressed to Graves' ophthalmopathy.

This clonotype was counted ten times or more. The chain has TRBV5-1 and TRBJ2-7; D remains ambiguous. Trimming left V 0 bases short and J 3 bases short, with 7 bases between. The germline gives CDR1 SGHRS, CDR2 YFSETQ. CDR3 length: 13 residues. CDR3 region: CASSLAADYEQYF. CDR3 bases: TGCGCCAGCAGCTTGGCGGCAGACTACGAGCAGTACTTC.

The chain links TRBV6-6 to TRBJ1-5, with 9 positions matching TRBD1. Trimming at V came to 2 bases and at J to 7 bases, leaving 6 bases not matched to a gene. The CDR3 spans 15 residues. In germline, CDR1 is MNHNY, CDR2 SVGAGI (reference sequence). The CDR3 loop reads CASSYPQQGAQPQHF. For the CDR3, the DNA is TGTGCCAGCAGTTACCCCCAACAGGGGGCGCAGCCCCAGCATTTT.

This clonotype was recorded at least ten times. Sequence at one end of the junction differs from germline and may be a read error. The chain carries TRBV20-1 and TRBJ2-3; 10 nucleotides align to TRBD2. CDR1 and CDR2 (germline): DFQATT, SNEGSKA (reference sequence). The CDR3 extends over 13 amino acids. In nucleotides, the CDR3 is TGCAGTCCTAGCGGGGGTGGCACAGATACGCAGTATTTT. This gives the protein CSPSGGGTDTQYF.

This clonotype came up many times. The chain carries TRBV20-1 and TRBJ2-7; D possibly corresponds to TRBD1 (5 bases). Trimming removed 6 bases from V and 3 bases from J, with 15 bases in between. Germline CDR1 reads DFQATT; CDR2 reads SNEGSKA (reference sequence). The CDR3 sequence is 13 residues long. In nucleotides, the CDR3 is TGCAGTGCAGGGGCCGGCAGGGACTACGAGCAGTACTTC. This encodes CSAGAGRDYEQYF.

This clonotype was counted only a few times. The chain recombines TRBV7-9 with TRBJ2-1, with 10 nucleotides matching TRBD2. From germline, CDR1 is SEHNR and CDR2 FQNEAQ (reference sequence). V shed 2 bases and J 7 bases; nucleotides not matched to a gene: 8. The CDR3 extends over 16 amino acids. CDR3 sequence (DNA): TGTGCCAGCAGCTTATACAGCGGGGGGGCAAGGAATGAGCAGTTCTTC. It yields the protein CASSLYSGGARNEQFF.

V usage is TRBV9 and J usage is TRBJ2-7, with D possibly matching TRBD2 (7 bases). CDR1 is SGDLS, CDR2 YYNGEE, per germline. This CDR3 contains 14 residues. Trimming removed 2 bases from V and 6 bases from J, with 15 bases in between. Written as DNA, the CDR3 is TGTGCCAGCAGCGTGGGAGGGGGGGCCGGCGAGCAGTACTTC. It specifies CASSVGGGAGEQYF.

The V call is TRBV12-3 or TRBV12-4, the J call TRBJ2-1; TRBD2 aligns across 11 bases. V trimming: 2 bases; J trimming: 7 bases; junction bases outside the gene matches: 4. There are 15 residues in the CDR3. CDR3: CASSLSASGRNEQFF. In nucleotides, the CDR3 is TGTGCCAGCAGTTTATCGGCTAGCGGGAGGAATGAGCAGTTCTTC.